Listed below are T cell receptor beta chains from one sample, sequenced in a study of T cell repertoires in cytomegalovirus infection. Using its own MiXCR run on the reads, TCRdb lists one record per CDR3 protein. This sample has around 450,000 distinct CDR3 sequences, with about a third found just once. Source material: PBMCs. These receptors were taken from a human donor in good health (CMV status not recorded). Some clones in this sample may be carry-over from other donors' samples. The conserved cysteine and the conserved F or W are not part of the CDR3 here. Rows give clone size only sometimes, using once, few, many, or a class for an expanded clone.

V gene	CDR3 length	J gene	clone size	CDR3 protein
TRBV15	11	TRBJ1-1	few	ATSRDRVTEAF
TRBV7-2	15	TRBJ1-6	many	ASSYQQGAGYNSPLH
TRBV15	11	TRBJ1-2	NA	ATSKDRNYGYT
TRBV6-2/TRBV6-3	14	TRBJ2-5	NA	ASSYGNRGFRETQY
TRBV12-3/TRBV12-4	11	TRBJ1-1	many	ASSSNRATEAF
TRBV28	13	TRBJ2-7	NA	ASSLSGGGAYEQY
TRBV7-3	13	TRBJ1-2	many	ASSTTGPKGYGYT
TRBV12-3/TRBV12-4	10	TRBJ2-3	few	ASSQRPDTQY
TRBV6-2/TRBV6-3	10	TRBJ1-4	NA	ASSNLGEKLF
TRBV5-3	14	TRBJ1-1	NA	ASSLGGAGGLSEAF
TRBV5-1	13	TRBJ1-1	few	ASSSELHRNTEAF
TRBV29-1	12	TRBJ1-1	many	SALDRGMNTEAF
TRBV4-1	14	TRBJ2-7	few	ASSQVRTSGGREQY
TRBV19	13	TRBJ1-2	NA	ASSTATGGSYGYT
TRBV6-5	13	TRBJ2-7	NA	ASTNEGQGTYEQY
TRBV4-3	14	TRBJ2-7	once	ASSQASSGGAYEQY
TRBV6-2/TRBV6-3	13	TRBJ2-1	few	ASSSLAGIGNEQF
TRBV7-9	13	TRBJ2-7	many	ASSHRDRGLYEQY
TRBV7-6	12	TRBJ2-5	many	ASSSNNGAETQY
TRBV28	14	TRBJ1-5	few	ASSPSTGASNQPQH
TRBV6-1	12	TRBJ2-5	NA	ASRETGYQETQY
TRBV6-5	13	TRBJ2-7	few	ASSYSSGDPYEQY
TRBV7-2	15	TRBJ2-2	many	ASSPAGALGNTGELF